A selection of T cell receptor beta chains follows, all from one sample in a study of T cell changes during pregnancy in multiple sclerosis. Repertoires were generated with immunoSEQ multiplex PCR, while TCRdb's copy carries only in-frame clones and drops some. The sample lists approximately 89,000 clones, 94% seen once, with about 0.8% in the top ten. This sample comprised peripheral blood, obtained in the third trimester of pregnancy. These receptors came from a female donor with multiple sclerosis, enrolled in a pregnancy study. The CDR3 runs from the conserved cysteine through the conserved F or W. The order of the fields is V gene, CDR3 protein.

TRBV27,CASRERSGNTIYF
TRBV10-1,CASSSQGSEQFF
TRBV11-2,CASSLDRTHEQFF
TRBV7-2,CASSPRDTRISYNEQFF
TRBV27,CASSLGGGNEQYF
TRBV5-1,CASSVQGTTGELFF
TRBV29-1,CSLQGAGDTQYF
TRBV7-9,CASSSPEAGYNEQFF
TRBV18,CASSPSLAGRYNEQFF
TRBV19,CASSSPRDYRTDTQYF
TRBV27,CASSLGQGLDEQFF
TRBV19,CASSMSGGGRTEAFF
TRBV29-1,CSGGQGIEKLFF
TRBV28,CASSPGQEKLFF
TRBV19,CASSIAQGGEKLFF
TRBV5-1,CASSFPPTSGTHNEQFF
TRBV6-1,CASRGQTSYEQYF
TRBV28,CASSRLMSNQPQHF
TRBV5-1,CASSLGGGSDEAFF
TRBV2,CASSASGTGPTEAFF
TRBV5-1,CASSLEPSGSPTDTQYF
TRBV6-5,CASSPIGQYYGYTF
TRBV28,CAIGVGRENTEAFF
TRBV15,CATSSGRDNTEAFF
TRBV30,CAWSVLIGGTGELFF
TRBV5-5,CASRGRLQGGGTEAFF
TRBV18,CASSRGGTDTQYF
TRBV6-1,CASSRERSPGELFF
TRBV7-8,CASSRQGGPYNSGNTIYF
TRBV10-1,CASSESDSRTSGKNTDTQYF
TRBV5-6,CASSRPRGQSGGNTIYF
TRBV30,CAWSWDRAYEQYF
TRBV18,CASSPPGRGENTIYF
TRBV7-6,CASSFQGATEAFF
TRBV9,CASNFVGQGGYTF
TRBV14,CASSQDPGINTGELFF
TRBV5-1,CASSLGAGGDYEQYF
TRBV5-6,CASSPSTGQPQHF
TRBV4-2,CASSQERERNEQFF
TRBV4-1,CASSQPRTGSYEQYF
TRBV6-6,CASSSLRTRQYF
TRBV6-1,CASSESAGFYEQYF
TRBV30,CAYLTVTDTQYF
TRBV7-2,CASSPQSGRGTEAFF
TRBV29-1,CSVEQGRGDTQYF
TRBV30,CAWSSGLATEAFF
TRBV13,CASGLPRGASSGEQYF
TRBV11-2,CASSLGPKQGAQDYGYTF
TRBV9,CASSVDSGRGYEQYF